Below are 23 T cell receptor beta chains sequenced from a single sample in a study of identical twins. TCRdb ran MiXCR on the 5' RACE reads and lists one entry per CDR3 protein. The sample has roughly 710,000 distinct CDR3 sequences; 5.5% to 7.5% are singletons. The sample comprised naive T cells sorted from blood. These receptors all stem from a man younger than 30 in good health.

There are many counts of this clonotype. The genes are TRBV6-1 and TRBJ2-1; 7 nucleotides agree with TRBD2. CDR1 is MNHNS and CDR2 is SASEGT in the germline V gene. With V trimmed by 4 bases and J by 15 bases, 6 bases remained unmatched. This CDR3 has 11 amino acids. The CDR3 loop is CASSGGGSRFF. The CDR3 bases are TGTGCCAGCAGTGGGGGGGGAAGTCGGTTCTTC.

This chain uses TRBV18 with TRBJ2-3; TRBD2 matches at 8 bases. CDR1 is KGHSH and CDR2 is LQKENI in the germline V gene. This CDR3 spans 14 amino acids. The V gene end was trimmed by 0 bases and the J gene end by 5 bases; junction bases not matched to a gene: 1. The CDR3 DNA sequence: TGTGCCAGCTCACCACCGCTAGCGGGAGATACGCAGTATTTT. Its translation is CASSPPLAGDTQYF.

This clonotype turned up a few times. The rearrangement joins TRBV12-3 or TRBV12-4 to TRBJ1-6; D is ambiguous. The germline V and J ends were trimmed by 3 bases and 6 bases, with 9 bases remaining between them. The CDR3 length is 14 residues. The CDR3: CASSLSQANSPLHF. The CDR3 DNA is TGTGCCAGCAGTTTGTCTCAGGCTAATTCACCCCTCCACTTT.

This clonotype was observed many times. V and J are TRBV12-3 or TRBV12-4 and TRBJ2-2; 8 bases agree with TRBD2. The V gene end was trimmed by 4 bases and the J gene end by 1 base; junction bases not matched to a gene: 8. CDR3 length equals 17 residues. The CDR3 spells CASSSYQGLGNTGELFF. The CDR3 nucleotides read TGTGCCAGCAGTTCTTATCAGGGACTAGGGAACACCGGGGAGCTGTTTTTT.

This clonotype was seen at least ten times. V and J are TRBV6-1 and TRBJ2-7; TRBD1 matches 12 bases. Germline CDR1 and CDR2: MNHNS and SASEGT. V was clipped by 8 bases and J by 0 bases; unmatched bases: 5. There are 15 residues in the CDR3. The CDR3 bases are TGTGCCAGCGGGACAGGGGGCCAAAACTCCTACGAGCAGTACTTC. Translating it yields CASGTGGQNSYEQYF.

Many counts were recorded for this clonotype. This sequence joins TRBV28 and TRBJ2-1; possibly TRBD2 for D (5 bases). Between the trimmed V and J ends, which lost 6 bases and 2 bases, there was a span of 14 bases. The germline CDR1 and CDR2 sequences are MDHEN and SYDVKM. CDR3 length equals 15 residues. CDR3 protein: CASSGESQTYNEQFF. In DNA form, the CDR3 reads TGTGCCAGCAGCGGGGAGAGCCAGACCTACAATGAGCAGTTCTTC.

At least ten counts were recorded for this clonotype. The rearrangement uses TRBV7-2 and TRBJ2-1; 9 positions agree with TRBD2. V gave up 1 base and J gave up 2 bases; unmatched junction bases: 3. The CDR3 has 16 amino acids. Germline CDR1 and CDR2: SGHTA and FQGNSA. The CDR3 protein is CASSLGLAGPYNEQFF. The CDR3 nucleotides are TGTGCCAGCAGCTTAGGCCTAGCGGGGCCCTACAATGAGCAGTTCTTC.

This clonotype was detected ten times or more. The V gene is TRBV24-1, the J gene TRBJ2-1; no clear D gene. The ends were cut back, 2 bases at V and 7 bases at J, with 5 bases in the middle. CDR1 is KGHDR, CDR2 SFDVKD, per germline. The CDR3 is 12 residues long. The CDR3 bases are TGTGCCACCAGTGATTCCAGAAATGAGCAGTTCTTC. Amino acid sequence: CATSDSRNEQFF.

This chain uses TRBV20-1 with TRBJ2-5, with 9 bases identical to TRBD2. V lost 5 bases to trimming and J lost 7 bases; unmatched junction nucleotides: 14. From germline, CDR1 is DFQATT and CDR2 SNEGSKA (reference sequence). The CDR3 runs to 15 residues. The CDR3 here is CSAEGPSGVGGTQYF. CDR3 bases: TGCAGTGCTGAAGGTCCTAGCGGGGTGGGGGGGACCCAGTACTTC.

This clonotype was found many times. The CDR3, as DNA: TGTGCCAGCAGGCGGACTAGCGGGTTCACTAGCACAGATACGCAGTATTTT. This encodes CASRRTSGFTSTDTQYF. This chain uses TRBV12-3 or TRBV12-4 with TRBJ2-3, with 11 bases matching TRBD2. This CDR3 has 17 amino acids. V lost 6 bases to trimming and J lost 0 bases; unmatched junction nucleotides: 8.

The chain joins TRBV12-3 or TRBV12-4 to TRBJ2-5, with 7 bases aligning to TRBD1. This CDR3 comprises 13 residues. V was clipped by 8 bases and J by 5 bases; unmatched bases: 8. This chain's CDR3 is CASGQADGETQYF. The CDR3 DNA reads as TGTGCCAGCGGACAGGCAGACGGGGAGACCCAGTACTTC.

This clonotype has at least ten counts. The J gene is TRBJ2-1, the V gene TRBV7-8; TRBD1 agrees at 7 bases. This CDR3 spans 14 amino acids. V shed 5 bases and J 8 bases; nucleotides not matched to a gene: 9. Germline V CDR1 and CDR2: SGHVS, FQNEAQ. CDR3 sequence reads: CASSTWGQTDEQFF. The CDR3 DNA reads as TGTGCCAGCAGCACGTGGGGACAGACCGATGAGCAGTTCTTC.

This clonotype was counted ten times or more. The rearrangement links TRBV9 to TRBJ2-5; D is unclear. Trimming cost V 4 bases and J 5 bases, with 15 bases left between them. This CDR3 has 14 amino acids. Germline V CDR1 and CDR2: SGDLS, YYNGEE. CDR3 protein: CASSPRLAAETQYF. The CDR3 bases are TGTGCCAGCAGCCCCCGCCTCGCGGCTGAGACCCAGTACTTC.

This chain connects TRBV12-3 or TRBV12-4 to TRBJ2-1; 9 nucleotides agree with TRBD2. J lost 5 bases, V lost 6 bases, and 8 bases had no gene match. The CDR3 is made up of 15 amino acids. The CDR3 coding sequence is TGTGCCAGCAGGGTAGCGGGAGCGAGGGACAATGAGCAGTTCTTC. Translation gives CASRVAGARDNEQFF.

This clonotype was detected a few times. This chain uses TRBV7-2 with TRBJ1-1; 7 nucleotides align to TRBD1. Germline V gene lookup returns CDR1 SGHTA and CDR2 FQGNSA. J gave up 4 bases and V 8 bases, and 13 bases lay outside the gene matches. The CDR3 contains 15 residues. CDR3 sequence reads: CASRPKTGAATEAFF. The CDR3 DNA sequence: TGTGCCAGCCGCCCAAAAACAGGGGCTGCCACTGAAGCTTTCTTT.

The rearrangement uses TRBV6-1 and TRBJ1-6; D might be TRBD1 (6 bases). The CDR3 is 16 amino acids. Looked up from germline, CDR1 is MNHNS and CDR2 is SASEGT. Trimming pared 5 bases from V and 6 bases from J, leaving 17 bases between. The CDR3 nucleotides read TGTGCCAGCAGTCCCCGGGCGGGGGCGGTTAATTCACCCCTCCACTTT. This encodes CASSPRAGAVNSPLHF.

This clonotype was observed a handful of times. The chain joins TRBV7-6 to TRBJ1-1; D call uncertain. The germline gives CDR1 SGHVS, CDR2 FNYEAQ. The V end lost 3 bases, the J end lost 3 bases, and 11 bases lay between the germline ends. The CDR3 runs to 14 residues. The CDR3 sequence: CASSLGIQDTEAFF. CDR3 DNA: TGTGCCAGCAGCTTGGGGATCCAGGACACTGAAGCTTTCTTT.

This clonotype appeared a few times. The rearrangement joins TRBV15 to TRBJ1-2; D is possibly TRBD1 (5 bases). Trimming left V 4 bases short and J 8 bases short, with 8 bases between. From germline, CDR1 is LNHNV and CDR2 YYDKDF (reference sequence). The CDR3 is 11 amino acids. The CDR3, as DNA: TGTGCCACCAGCATCAGGGAGGGCTACACCTTC. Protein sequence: CATSIREGYTF.

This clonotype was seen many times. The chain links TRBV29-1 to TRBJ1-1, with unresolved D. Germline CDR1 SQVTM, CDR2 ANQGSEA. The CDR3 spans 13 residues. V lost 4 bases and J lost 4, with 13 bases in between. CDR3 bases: TGCAGCGTTGCCCCTCTAAGGAGCACTGAAGCTTTCTTT. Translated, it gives CSVAPLRSTEAFF. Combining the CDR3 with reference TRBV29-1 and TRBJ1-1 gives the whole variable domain SAVISQKPSRDICQRGTSLTIQCQVDSQVTMMFWYRQQPGQSLTLIATANQGSEATYESGFVIDKFPISRPNLTFSTLTVSNMSPEDSSIYLCSVAPLRSTEAFFGQGTRLTVV.

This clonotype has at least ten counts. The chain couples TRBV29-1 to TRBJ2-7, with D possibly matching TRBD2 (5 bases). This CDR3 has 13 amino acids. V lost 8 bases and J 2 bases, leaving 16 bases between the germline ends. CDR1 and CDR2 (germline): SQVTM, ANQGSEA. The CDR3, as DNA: TGCAGCCCCGAAGGAGGCGCAACCTACGAGCAGTACGTC. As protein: CSPEGGATYEQYV.

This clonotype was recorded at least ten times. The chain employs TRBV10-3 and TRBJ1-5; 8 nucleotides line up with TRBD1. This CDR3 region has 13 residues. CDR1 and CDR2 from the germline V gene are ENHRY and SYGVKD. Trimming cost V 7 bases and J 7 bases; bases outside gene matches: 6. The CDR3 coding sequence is TGTGCCATCAAAGGACAGGGCGACCAGCCCCAGCATTTT. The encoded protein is CAIKGQGDQPQHF.

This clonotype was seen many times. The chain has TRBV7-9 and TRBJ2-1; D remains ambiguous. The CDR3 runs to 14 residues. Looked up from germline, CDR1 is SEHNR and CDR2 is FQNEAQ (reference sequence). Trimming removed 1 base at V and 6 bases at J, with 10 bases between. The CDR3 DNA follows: TGTGCCAGCAGCTTAGGCCTAGGTGCCAATGAGCAGTTCTTC. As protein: CASSLGLGANEQFF. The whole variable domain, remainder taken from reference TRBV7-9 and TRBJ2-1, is DTGVSQNPRHKITKRGQNVTFRCDPISEHNRLYWYRQTLGQGPEFLTYFQNEAQLEKSRLLSDRFSAERPKGSFSTLEIQRTEQGDSAMYLCASSLGLGANEQFFGPGTRLTVL.

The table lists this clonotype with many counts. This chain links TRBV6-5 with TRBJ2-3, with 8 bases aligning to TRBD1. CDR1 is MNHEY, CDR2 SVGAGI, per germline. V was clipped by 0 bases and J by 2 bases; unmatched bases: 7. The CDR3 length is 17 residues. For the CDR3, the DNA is TGTGCCAGCAGTTACTCAGGGCAGGGGGCTATCACAGATACGCAGTATTTT. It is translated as CASSYSGQGAITDTQYF.